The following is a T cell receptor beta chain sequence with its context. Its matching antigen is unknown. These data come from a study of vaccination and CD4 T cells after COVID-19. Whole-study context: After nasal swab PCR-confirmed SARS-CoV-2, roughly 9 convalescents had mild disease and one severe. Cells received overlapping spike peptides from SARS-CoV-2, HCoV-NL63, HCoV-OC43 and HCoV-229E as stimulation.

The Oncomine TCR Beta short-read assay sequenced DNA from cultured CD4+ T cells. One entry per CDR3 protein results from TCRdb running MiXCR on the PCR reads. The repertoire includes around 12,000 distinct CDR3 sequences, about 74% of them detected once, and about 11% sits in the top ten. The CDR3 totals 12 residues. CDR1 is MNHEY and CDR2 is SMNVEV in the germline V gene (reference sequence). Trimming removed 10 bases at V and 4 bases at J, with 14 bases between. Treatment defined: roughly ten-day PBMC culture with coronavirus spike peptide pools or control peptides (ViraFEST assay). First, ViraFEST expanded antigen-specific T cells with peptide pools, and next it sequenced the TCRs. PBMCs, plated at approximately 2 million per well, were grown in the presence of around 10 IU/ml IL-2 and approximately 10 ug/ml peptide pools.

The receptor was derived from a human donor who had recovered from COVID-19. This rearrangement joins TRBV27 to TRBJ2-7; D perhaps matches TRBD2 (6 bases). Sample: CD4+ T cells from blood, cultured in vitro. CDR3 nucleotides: TGTGCCACCAGGGACTGGGGATACGAGCAGTACTTC. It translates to CATRDWGYEQYF.